The present T cell receptor (beta chain) was sequenced within a study of cytomegalovirus exposure and HLA in healthy donors. Study-level findings and limits: Under in vitro conditions, a few CMV-associated chains were confirmed as specific for CMV antigens. After further analysis at a later stage, 16,951 TCR beta sequences were associated with HLA alleles at 0.05 false discovery rate.

Turning to this clone: The antigen is unknown.

This PCR relied on a set of 60 Vbeta primers and 13 Jbeta primers. TCRdb's table, derived via immunoSEQ multiplex PCR, lists solely in-frame clones and lacks some. Its table lists fewer than 200,000 clones. V was trimmed by 4 bases and J by 6 bases, leaving 10 bases between them. The V gene's germline CDR1 is MDHEN and CDR2 SYDVKM. This CDR3 has 13 amino acids. The receptor was isolated from a man aged 25-45 years in good health and CMV-seronegative. This chain connects TRBV28 to TRBJ2-1; D uncertain. The sample comprised PBMCs. CDR3 nucleotides: TGTGCCAGCAGTTCCTCCCCTAGCAATGAGCAGTTCTTC. Protein product: CASSSSPSNEQFF.